Each of the 31 T cell receptor beta chains below was sequenced from the same sample in a study of blood T cell repertoires in COVID-19. The data were produced by immunoSEQ multiplex PCR, yet TCRdb's version contains in-frame clones alone and is incomplete. The repertoire has 400,000 or so clones, around 91% of them found once; the top ten carry 1.5% to 1.7%. Sequencing was performed on peripheral blood. These receptors all stem from a woman in her thirties or forties with COVID-19, enrolled during active disease.

The rearrangement uses TRBV30 and TRBJ1-4; D is uncertain. In germline, CDR1 is GTSNPN, CDR2 SVGIG (reference sequence). V lost 1 base, J lost 5 bases, and 11 bases lay in between. This CDR3 contains 14 residues. The CDR3 spells CAWSGPVINEKLFF. CDR3 nucleotides: TGTGCCTGGAGTGGTCCAGTGATAAATGAAAAACTGTTTTTT. Using reference TRBV30 and TRBJ1-4 for the parts outside the CDR3, the full variable domain is SQTIHQWPATLVQPVGSPLSLECTVEGTSNPNLYWYRQAAGRGLQLLFYSVGIGQISSEVPQNLSASRPQDRQFILSSKKLLLSDSGFYLCAWSGPVINEKLFFGSGTQLSVL.

The V and J genes are TRBV19 and TRBJ1-3, with D unclear. CDR3 size: 15 residues. Trimming pared 5 bases from V and 3 bases from J, leaving 14 bases between. Germline V CDR1 and CDR2: LNHDA, SQIVND (reference sequence). The CDR3, as DNA: TGTGCCAGTAGTCTAAACTGGTCTCTTGGAAACACCATATATTTT. This translates into CASSLNWSLGNTIYF. Full variable domain (remainder filled in from reference TRBV19 and TRBJ1-3): DGGITQSPKYLFRKEGQNVTLSCEQNLNHDAMYWYRQDPGQGLRLIYYSQIVNDFQKGDIAEGYSVSREKKESFPLTVTSAQKNPTAFYLCASSLNWSLGNTIYFGEGSWLTVV.

The table lists this clone with a count of one. The chain uses TRBV9 and TRBJ2-1, with D tentatively TRBD2 (5 bases). The V gene lost 5 bases and the J gene lost 0 bases, with 15 bases spanning the gap. CDR1 is SGDLS and CDR2 is YYNGEE in the germline V gene. The CDR3 extends over 16 amino acids. The CDR3 sequence: CASSPRAVSSYNEQFF. The CDR3 coding sequence is TGTGCCAGCAGTCCCAGAGCGGTTAGCTCCTACAATGAGCAGTTCTTC. Based on the CDR3 plus reference TRBV9 and TRBJ2-1, the full variable domain is DSGVTQTPKHLITATGQRVTLRCSPRSGDLSVYWYQQSLDQGLQFLIQYYNGEERAKGNILERFSAQQFPDLHSELNLSSLELGDSALYFCASSPRAVSSYNEQFFGPGTRLTVL.

This sequence joins TRBV28 and TRBJ1-1, with D hard to call. The CDR3 is 12 amino acids. V lost 6 bases and J lost 0, with 5 bases in between. Germline lookup yields CDR1 MDHEN and CDR2 SYDVKM. The CDR3 DNA is TGTGCCAGCAGGACTCTGAACACTGAAGCTTTCTTT. This encodes CASRTLNTEAFF.

This chain uses TRBV27 with TRBJ2-3, with 9 positions matching TRBD2. The V gene end was trimmed by 3 bases and the J gene end by 8 bases; junction bases not matched to a gene: 6. The germline V gene has CDR1 MNHEY and CDR2 SMNVEV (reference sequence). This CDR3 region has 14 residues. The CDR3 reads CASSFVSGSVTQYF. As DNA, the CDR3 is TGTGCCAGCAGTTTCGTTAGCGGGAGTGTTACGCAGTATTTT.

V usage is TRBV10-3 and J usage is TRBJ1-2; D gene uncertain. The V gene lost 4 bases and the J gene lost 6 bases, with 12 bases spanning the gap. The CDR3 totals 13 residues. The germline gives CDR1 ENHRY, CDR2 SYGVKD. The CDR3 bases are TGTGCCATCAGTGCGGGAAGTGGTAATGGCTACACCTTC. This sequence encodes CAISAGSGNGYTF.

With respect to this clone: A read error may account for a junction end that differs from germline. The V gene is TRBV7-7, the J gene TRBJ2-1; 13 nucleotides align to TRBD2. There are 16 residues in the CDR3. Germline V lookup: CDR1 SSHAT, CDR2 FNYEAQ (reference sequence). CDR3 DNA sequence: TGTGCTAGCAGCCTGGGACTAGCGGGACTCGACAATGAGCAGTTCTTC. Residues: CASSLGLAGLDNEQFF.

The CDR3 coding sequence is TGTGCCAGCTCACCACTATCCCCGAATGGACTTCAAGAGACCCAGTACTTC. This translates into CASSPLSPNGLQETQYF. J is TRBJ2-5 and V is TRBV18; TRBD2 is a possible D gene (5 bases). Trimming removed 1 base from V and 2 bases from J, with 17 bases in between. CDR3 length equals 17 residues. From germline, CDR1 is KGHSH and CDR2 LQKENI.

This chain links TRBV4-3 with TRBJ1-4; TRBD1 agrees at 12 bases. The CDR3 extends over 18 amino acids. V dropped 1 base and J dropped 7; count of bases not matched to a gene: 10. Looked up from germline, CDR1 is LGHNA and CDR2 is YSLEER. The CDR3 loop is CASSQGDRGLVGSEKLFF. The CDR3 nucleotides read TGCGCCAGCAGCCAAGGGGACAGGGGGCTGGTCGGGAGTGAAAAACTGTTTTTT.

The chain joins TRBV5-4 to TRBJ2-3, with D maybe TRBD2 (5 bases). Trimming took 1 base from V and 6 from J, leaving 9 bases between them. This CDR3 is 13 amino acids long. The germline V gene encodes CDR1 SGHNT and CDR2 YYREEE (reference sequence). CDR3 loop: CASSLLGADTQYF. CDR3 bases: TGTGCCAGCAGCTTGTTGGGAGCGGATACGCAGTATTTT. The whole variable domain, filled in from reference TRBV5-4 and TRBJ2-3, reads ETGVTQSPTHLIKTRGQQVTLRCSSQSGHNTVSWYQQALGQGPQFIFQYYREEENGRGNFPPRFSGLQFPNYSSELNVNALELDDSALYLCASSLLGADTQYFGPGTRLTVL.

The CDR3 nucleotides read TGTGCCAGCAGCTTATCTGCCGCGGGCACTGGAAACACCATATATTTT. The encoded protein is CASSLSAAGTGNTIYF. This chain joins TRBV11-2 and TRBJ1-3; unclear D gene. The CDR3 runs to 16 residues. Germline V gives CDR1 SGHAT, CDR2 FQNNGV. With 2 bases removed from V and 2 bases from J, the gap between germline ends came to 13 bases. Combining the CDR3 with reference TRBV11-2 and TRBJ1-3 gives the whole variable domain EAGVAQSPRYKIIEKRQSVAFWCNPISGHATLYWYQQILGQGPKLLIQFQNNGVVDDSQLPKDRFSAERLKGVDSTLKIQPAKLEDSAVYLCASSLSAAGTGNTIYFGEGSWLTVV.

This rearrangement joins TRBV28 to TRBJ2-4; a weak D match, TRBD1 (6 bases). The CDR3 sequence is 17 residues long. Trimming shortened V by 10 bases and J by 1 base, and 23 bases separated the two germline ends. Germline V CDR1 and CDR2: MDHEN, SYDVKM. CDR3 loop: CATIPPPGDPAKNIQYF. In DNA, the CDR3 is TGTGCCACCATTCCCCCGCCAGGGGACCCCGCCAAAAACATTCAGTACTTC.

This rearrangement joins TRBV6-5 to TRBJ1-5, with D tentatively TRBD1 (6 bases). Trimming shortened V by 6 bases and J by 2 bases, and 8 bases separated the two germline ends. Per the germline V gene, CDR1 is MNHEY and CDR2 is SVGAGI. This CDR3 has 13 residues. CDR3 protein: CASRQGRNQPQHF. For the CDR3, the DNA is TGTGCCAGCAGACAGGGACGCAATCAGCCCCAGCATTTT.

This clone was observed once. The rearrangement links TRBV7-2 to TRBJ2-1, with 11 bases that match TRBD2. The germline CDR1 and CDR2 sequences are SGHTA and FQGNSA. CDR3 length: 15 residues. The trim removed 1 base at V and 9 bases at J, leaving 5 bases unmatched. Here the CDR3 reads CASSLGLAGGPEQFF. The CDR3 DNA sequence: TGTGCCAGCAGCTTAGGATTAGCGGGGGGGCCTGAGCAGTTCTTC.

A few counts support this clone. The V and J genes are TRBV24-1 and TRBJ2-5, with 9 bases matching TRBD1. The germline gives CDR1 KGHDR, CDR2 SFDVKD. The CDR3 loop spans 17 amino acids. Germline trimming cut 5 bases from V and 5 bases from J; bases unmatched to any gene: 14. The CDR3 is CATSAGGQGTPRETQYF. CDR3 sequence (DNA): TGTGCCACCAGTGCTGGTGGACAGGGGACCCCTCGGGAGACCCAGTACTTC.

This chain links TRBV4-3 with TRBJ2-3; the match to TRBD2 covers 8 bases. Losses at the gene ends were 5 bases for V and 0 bases for J; bases not matched to a gene: 7. Germline CDR1 reads LGHNA; CDR2 reads YSLEER. This CDR3 has 16 amino acids. CDR3 residues: CASSEAPSGSTDTQYF. Here the CDR3 DNA reads TGCGCCAGCAGCGAAGCGCCTAGCGGGAGCACAGATACGCAGTATTTT.

The table lists this clone with a few counts. V is TRBV11-2 and J is TRBJ2-5; D is perhaps TRBD2 (6 bases). Trimming shortened V by 3 bases and J by 3 bases, and 11 bases separated the two germline ends. The CDR3 contains 14 residues. CDR1 is SGHAT and CDR2 is FQNNGV in the germline V gene. CDR3 region: CASSFSGSKETQYF. The DNA of the CDR3 is TGTGCCAGCAGCTTTAGCGGATCTAAAGAGACCCAGTACTTC.

CDR3 protein: CASSPLAAGTDGEKLFF. CDR3 DNA: TGTGCCAGCAGCCCCCTTGCGGCGGGGACAGACGGCGAAAAACTGTTTTTT. This chain connects TRBV7-2 to TRBJ1-4; 7 nucleotides agree with TRBD1. Germline V gene lookup returns CDR1 SGHTA and CDR2 FQGNSA. Trimming at V came to 5 bases and at J to 8 bases, leaving 17 bases not matched to a gene. The CDR3 has 17 amino acids.

The chain joins TRBV19 to TRBJ2-2; 9 bases agree with TRBD1. Germline loops: CDR1 LNHDA, CDR2 SQIVND (reference sequence). With V trimmed by 7 bases and J by 3 bases, 6 bases remained unmatched. The CDR3 extends over 15 amino acids. This CDR3 reads CASTRDRAYTGELFF. Here the CDR3 DNA reads TGTGCCAGTACCCGGGACAGGGCCTACACCGGGGAGCTGTTTTTT.

In nucleotides, the CDR3 is TGTGCCAGCAGCTATGAGATTCTGAACACTGAAGCTTTCTTT. Translation gives CASSYEILNTEAFF. This sequence joins TRBV7-2 and TRBJ1-1; D is uncertain. Trimming took 4 bases from V and 0 from J, leaving 9 bases between them. The CDR3 is 14 residues long. The germline V gene has CDR1 SGHTA and CDR2 FQGNSA.

CDR3 in amino acids: CATSKGTAGELFF. The CDR3 DNA reads as TGTGCCACCAGCAAGGGGACAGCCGGGGAGCTGTTTTTT. The rearrangement joins TRBV15 to TRBJ2-2, with 7 bases lining up with TRBD1. V trimming: 4 bases; J trimming: 6 bases; junction bases outside the gene matches: 2. Germline assignment: CDR1 LNHNV and CDR2 YYDKDF (reference sequence). There are 13 residues in the CDR3.

V is TRBV27 and J is TRBJ2-1, with D possibly matching TRBD2 (6 bases). Trimming cost V 3 bases and J 13 bases, with 13 bases left between them. There are 12 residues in the CDR3. Germline assignment: CDR1 MNHEY and CDR2 SMNVEV (reference sequence). The CDR3 DNA reads as TGTGCCAGCAGTTTTGGTGGGAGGTTCCAGTTCTTC. Its protein is CASSFGGRFQFF.

V and J are TRBV4-3 and TRBJ1-1, with D perhaps TRBD1 (6 bases). Germline V gene sequence: CDR1 LGHNA, CDR2 YSLEER. This CDR3 has 14 amino acids. V was pared by 0 bases and J by 7 bases, with 12 bases between. The CDR3 region is CASSQETGPDEAFF. The CDR3 DNA follows: TGCGCCAGCAGCCAAGAGACAGGTCCAGATGAAGCTTTCTTT.

This sequence joins TRBV24-1 and TRBJ1-2, with D perhaps TRBD1 (6 bases). The germline V and J ends were trimmed by 6 bases and 2 bases, with 12 bases remaining between them. Germline V lookup: CDR1 KGHDR, CDR2 SFDVKD. The CDR3 length is 14 residues. Written as DNA, the CDR3 is TGTGCCACCAGTAGGACAGACTTAAACTATGGCTACACCTTC. Amino acid sequence: CATSRTDLNYGYTF.

The V and J genes are TRBV30 and TRBJ2-6; D ambiguous. Germline CDR1 and CDR2: GTSNPN and SVGIG (reference sequence). The CDR3 is 15 amino acids. The V end lost 5 bases, the J end lost 0 bases, and 11 bases lay between the germline ends. CDR3 DNA sequence: TGTGCCTGGGTGGGTAGCAGCTCTGGGGCCAACGTCCTGACTTTC. Protein: CAWVGSSSGANVLTF.

The chain has TRBV28 and TRBJ1-4; D is ambiguous. V lost 3 bases and J 1 base, leaving 3 bases between the germline ends. The germline gives CDR1 MDHEN, CDR2 SYDVKM. The CDR3 totals 13 residues. The CDR3 nucleotides read TGTGCCAGCAGTTTCCGAACTAATGAAAAACTGTTTTTT. This gives the protein CASSFRTNEKLFF.

The V gene is TRBV29-1, the J gene TRBJ1-3; D may be TRBD1 (5 bases). Trimming stripped 3 bases from V and 2 bases from J, with 8 bases between. The CDR3 loop spans 13 amino acids. Per germline, CDR1 SQVTM and CDR2 ANQGSEA. This CDR3 reads CSVEQGPGNTIYF. CDR3 in DNA: TGCAGCGTTGAGCAGGGCCCTGGAAACACCATATATTTT.

This chain uses TRBV27 with TRBJ2-7; D is unresolved. The CDR3 spans 11 residues. V was trimmed by 4 bases and J by 1 base, leaving 2 bases between them. Per the germline V gene, CDR1 is MNHEY and CDR2 is SMNVEV (reference sequence). The CDR3 spells CASSSSYEQYF. DNA of the CDR3: TGTGCCAGCAGTTCGTCCTACGAGCAGTACTTC.

This chain joins TRBV6-6 and TRBJ1-5; no reliable D call. V was trimmed by 6 bases and J by 2 bases, leaving 8 bases between them. Per germline, CDR1 MNHNY and CDR2 SVGAGI (reference sequence). This CDR3 has 13 amino acids. The CDR3 sequence is CASRAGGNQPQHF. The CDR3 region has the DNA TGTGCCAGCAGGGCAGGTGGCAATCAGCCCCAGCATTTT.

V and J are TRBV28 and TRBJ2-1; D may be TRBD2 (7 bases). The length of the CDR3 is 13 residues. V lost 7 bases to trimming and J lost 6 bases, with 13 bases between them. Per germline, CDR1 MDHEN and CDR2 SYDVKM. The DNA of the CDR3 is TGTGCCAGCAACCGGGGGGCCTTCAATGAGCAGTTCTTC. This gives the protein CASNRGAFNEQFF.

This chain joins TRBV5-1 and TRBJ2-3; D remains unclear. Per germline, CDR1 SGHRS and CDR2 YFSETQ. This CDR3 has 13 amino acids. V dropped 1 base and J dropped 6 bases, with 9 bases sitting between them. This chain's CDR3 is CASSLSDSDTQYF. The CDR3 nucleotides read TGCGCCAGCAGCTTGTCAGATTCGGATACGCAGTATTTT.